A selection of T cell receptor beta chains follows, all from one sample in a study of cytomegalovirus exposure and HLA in healthy donors. Sequencing was performed with immunoSEQ multiplex PCR; in TCRdb, only in-frame clones are kept and a portion is missing. The sample holds more than 150,000 clones, 60% to 85% seen once. The material sequenced was PBMCs. The receptors here all came from a girl between 5 and 17 years old in good health and CMV-seropositive. CDR3s include the opening cysteine and the closing phenylalanine or tryptophan. A D gene is named only where the DNA matches it firmly. Where a row states a size, it is once, few, many or the class of an expanded clone; other rows omit it.

clone_size d_call j_call v_call cdr3_aa cdr3_nt
- - TRBJ1-1 TRBV19 CASSPFQGQGTEAFF TGTGCCAGTAGCCCTTTCCAAGGGCAGGGCACTGAAGCTTTCTTT
few TRBD1 TRBJ2-7 TRBV29-1 CSVEDSPGTGREQYF TGCAGCGTTGAAGATTCCCCCGGGACAGGGAGGGAGCAGTACTTC
few TRBD2 TRBJ2-4 TRBV5-4 CASSLARGGPGIQYF TGTGCCAGCAGCTTGGCACGGGGGGGCCCGGGCATTCAGTACTTC
- - TRBJ1-1 TRBV2 CASRGDTLSNTEAFF TGTGCCAGCAGGGGGGACACACTCTCGAACACTGAAGCTTTCTTT
once TRBD1 TRBJ2-3 TRBV5-1 CASSARAGGLTDTQYF TGCGCCAGCAGCGCCCGAGCAGGGGGCTTAACAGATACGCAGTATTTT
few - TRBJ1-2 TRBV12-5 CASGSQGLGSNYGYTF TGTGCTAGTGGTTCGCAGGGATTGGGCTCTAACTATGGCTACACCTTC
- - TRBJ1-5 TRBV4-1 CASSPSQGDTPQHF TGCGCCAGCAGCCCATCACAGGGCGACACCCCCCAGCATTTT
- - TRBJ1-1 TRBV6-5 CASSLRGGVTEAFF TGTGCCAGCAGTTTAAGGGGCGGCGTCACTGAAGCTTTCTTT
- TRBD1 TRBJ1-5 TRBV5-1 CASRQGFNQPQHF TGCGCCAGCAGACAGGGGTTCAATCAGCCCCAGCATTTT
- - TRBJ2-3 TRBV13 CASSDAGSTDTQYF TGTGCCAGCAGCGACGCGGGGAGCACAGATACGCAGTATTTT
- - TRBJ2-3 TRBV7-2 CASSQTGWGTDTQYF TGTGCCAGCAGCCAAACAGGGTGGGGCACAGATACGCAGTATTTT
- - TRBJ2-3 TRBV20-1 CSAGTNTQYF TGCAGTGCTGGCACTAATACGCAGTATTTT
- TRBD2 TRBJ2-5 TRBV7-7 CAASGGLQETQYF TGTGCGGCTAGCGGGGGCCTCCAAGAGACCCAGTACTTC
- TRBD2 TRBJ2-3 TRBV4-3 CASSAPGLAGPDTQYF TGCGCCAGCAGCGCGCCGGGACTAGCGGGACCAGATACGCAGTATTTT
few - TRBJ2-1 TRBV6-6 CASSHRDNEQFF TGTGCCAGCAGCCACAGGGACAATGAGCAGTTCTTC
- - TRBJ2-2 TRBV19 CASSIAARHSTGELFF TGTGCCAGTAGTATAGCTGCCAGACATTCTACCGGGGAGCTGTTTTTT
- - TRBJ1-1 TRBV19 CASSSRGWKTEAFF TGTGCCAGTAGTTCAAGGGGATGGAAGACTGAAGCTTTCTTT
- - TRBJ1-1 TRBV10-3 CATSHRNTEAFF TGTGCCACCTCCCACAGGAACACTGAAGCTTTCTTT
- TRBD2 TRBJ2-2 TRBV5-6 CASSLAAVAGGRTGELFF TGTGCCAGCAGCTTGGCGGCGGTAGCGGGGGGCCGTACCGGGGAGCTGTTTTTT
- - TRBJ1-1 TRBV5-6 CASSSYRVGGQNTEAFF TGTGCCAGCAGCTCCTACAGGGTTGGGGGCCAAAACACTGAAGCTTTCTTT
few - TRBJ2-3 TRBV30 CAWSVRGDTQYF TGTGCCTGGAGTGTACGGGGAGATACGCAGTATTTT
- - TRBJ1-2 TRBV4-3 CASSQNRQVNYGYTF TGCGCCAGCAGCCAGAACCGACAGGTCAACTATGGCTACACCTTC
- - TRBJ2-1 TRBV10-2 CASSETWGREQFF TGCGCCAGCAGTGAGACGTGGGGGCGTGAGCAGTTCTTC
- TRBD1 TRBJ1-2 TRBV11-2 CASSQATGLGYTF TGTGCCAGCAGCCAGGCGACAGGGTTGGGCTACACCTTC
- - TRBJ1-4 TRBV19 CASSSRLNEKLFF TGTGCCAGTAGTAGCAGGCTGAATGAAAAACTGTTTTTT
- - TRBJ1-2 TRBV27 CASSYRTRDGYTF TGTGCCAGCAGTTATAGGACACGGGATGGCTACACCTTC
- TRBD2 TRBJ2-1 TRBV11-2 CASSSAGGRGGGYNEQFF TGTGCCAGCAGCTCAGCGGGGGGCCGGGGTGGGGGCTACAATGAGCAGTTCTTC
- - TRBJ2-7 TRBV4-3 CASSQVGGHEQYF TGCGCCAGCAGCCAAGTTGGGGGCCACGAGCAGTACTTC